This section outlines one T cell receptor (beta chain) sequence together with its context. V gave up 0 bases and J gave up 8 bases; unmatched junction bases: 12. Germline V gene sequence: CDR1 SGHRS, CDR2 YFSETQ. CDR3 size: 17 residues. This specimen belongs to a study of blood T cell repertoires in COVID-19. Only in-frame clones appear in the TCRdb table, and some are missing; sequencing was by immunoSEQ multiplex PCR. The profile shows roughly 250,000 clones, about 89% of them singletons. The chain links TRBV5-1 to TRBJ2-7; 12 bases align to TRBD2. What was sequenced was peripheral blood. The TCR comes from a man in his forties or fifties who had recovered from COVID-19. The CDR3 reads CASSLGTASGRALKQYF. The CDR3 DNA sequence: TGCGCCAGCAGCTTGGGGACGGCTAGCGGGAGGGCCTTAAAGCAGTACTTC.